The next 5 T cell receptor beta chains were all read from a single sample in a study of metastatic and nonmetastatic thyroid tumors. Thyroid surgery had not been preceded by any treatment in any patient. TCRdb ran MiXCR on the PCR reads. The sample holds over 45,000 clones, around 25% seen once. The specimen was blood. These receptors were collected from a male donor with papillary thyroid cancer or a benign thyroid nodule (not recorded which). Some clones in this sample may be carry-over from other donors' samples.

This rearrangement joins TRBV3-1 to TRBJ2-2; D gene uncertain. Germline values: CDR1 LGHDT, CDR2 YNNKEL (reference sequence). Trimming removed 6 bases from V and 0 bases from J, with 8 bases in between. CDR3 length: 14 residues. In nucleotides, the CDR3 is TGTGCCAGCAGGAGGACGGCGAACACCGGGGAGCTGTTTTTT. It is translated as CASRRTANTGELFF.

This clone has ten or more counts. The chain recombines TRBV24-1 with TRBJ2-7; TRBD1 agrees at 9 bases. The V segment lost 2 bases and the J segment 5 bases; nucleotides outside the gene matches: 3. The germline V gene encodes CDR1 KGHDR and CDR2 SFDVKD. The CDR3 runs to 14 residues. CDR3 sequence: CATSDSGQGDEQYF. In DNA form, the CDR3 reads TGTGCCACCAGTGATTCGGGACAGGGTGACGAGCAGTACTTC.

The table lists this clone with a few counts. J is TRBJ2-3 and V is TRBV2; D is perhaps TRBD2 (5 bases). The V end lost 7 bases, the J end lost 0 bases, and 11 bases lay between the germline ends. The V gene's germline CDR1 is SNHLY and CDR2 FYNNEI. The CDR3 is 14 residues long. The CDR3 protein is CASTARLSTDTQYF. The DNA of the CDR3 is TGTGCCAGCACTGCGCGACTAAGCACAGATACGCAGTATTTT. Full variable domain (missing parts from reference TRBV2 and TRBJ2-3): EPEVTQTPSHQVTQMGQEVILRCVPISNHLYFYWYRQILGQKVEFLVSFYNNEISEKSEIFDDQFSVERPDGSNFTLKIRSTKLEDSAMYFCASTARLSTDTQYFGPGTRLTVL.

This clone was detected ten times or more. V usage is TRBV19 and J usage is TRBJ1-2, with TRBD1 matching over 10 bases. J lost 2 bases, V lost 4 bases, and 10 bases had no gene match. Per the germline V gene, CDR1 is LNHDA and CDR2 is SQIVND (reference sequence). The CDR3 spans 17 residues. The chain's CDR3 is CASSTRQGAVLNYGYTF. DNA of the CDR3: TGTGCCAGTAGTACGCGACAGGGGGCGGTTTTAAACTATGGCTACACCTTC.

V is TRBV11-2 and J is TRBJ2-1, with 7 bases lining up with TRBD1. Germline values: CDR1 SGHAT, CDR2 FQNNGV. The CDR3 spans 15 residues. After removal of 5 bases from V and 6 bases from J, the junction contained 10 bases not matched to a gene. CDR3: CASSKGGQEINEQFF. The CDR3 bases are TGTGCCAGCAGCAAAGGAGGACAGGAGATCAATGAGCAGTTCTTC.